The T cell receptor beta chain described here comes from a study of blood T cell repertoires in COVID-19. Study overall: COVID-19 samples collected from the United States, Italy and Spain covered acute and convalescent phases. T cells, B-cell-depleted T cells, or PBMCs provided the cDNA or gDNA that served as material.

Per the original methods: For nucleated cells, counts were estimated from reference gene primer amplification. Clones were sequenced by immunoSEQ multiplex PCR, and TCRdb holds only the in-frame ones, with some missing. V, J and clone size reflect that table, while D and trimming were determined from the DNA. The sample holds 90,000 to 140,000 clones, around 86% seen once. This clonotype originated in a man aged 45-65 years with acute or convalescent COVID-19. Sequencing used peripheral blood.

CDR3 coding DNA: TGTGCCAGCTCACCTAAGGGGGCGGGAACTGAAGCTTTCTTT. It is translated as CASSPKGAGTEAFF. The rearrangement joins TRBV18 to TRBJ1-1; 7 positions agree with TRBD1. The CDR3 contains 14 residues. J was trimmed by 5 bases and V by 3 bases; bases with no gene match: 6. Per the germline V gene, CDR1 is KGHSH and CDR2 is LQKENI. Looking up the rest from reference TRBV18 and TRBJ1-1 gives the full variable domain: NAGVMQNPRHLVRRRGQEARLRCSPMKGHSHVYWYRQLPEEGLKFMVYLQKENIIDESGMPKERFSAEFPKEGPSILRIQQVVRGDSAAYFCASSPKGAGTEAFFGQGTRLTVV.